This T cell receptor beta chain was sequenced for a study of control samples from healthy donors and cancer patients. The table came from immunoSEQ multiplex PCR; TCRdb's copy has only in-frame clones and leaves some out. The repertoire holds tens of thousands of clones, with 85% to 95% as singletons. Germline CDR1 reads SNHLY; CDR2 reads FYNNEI. This CDR3 contains 14 residues. J lost 4 bases, V lost 7 bases, and 2 bases had no gene match. The chain has TRBV2 and TRBJ1-6; 9 bases are shared with TRBD1. The sequenced sample was PBMCs. This receptor was taken from a woman aged 40 to 49 with head and neck cancer. CDR3: CASIGQGYNSPLHF. CDR3 sequence (DNA): TGTGCCAGCATCGGACAGGGGTATAATTCACCCCTCCACTTT.